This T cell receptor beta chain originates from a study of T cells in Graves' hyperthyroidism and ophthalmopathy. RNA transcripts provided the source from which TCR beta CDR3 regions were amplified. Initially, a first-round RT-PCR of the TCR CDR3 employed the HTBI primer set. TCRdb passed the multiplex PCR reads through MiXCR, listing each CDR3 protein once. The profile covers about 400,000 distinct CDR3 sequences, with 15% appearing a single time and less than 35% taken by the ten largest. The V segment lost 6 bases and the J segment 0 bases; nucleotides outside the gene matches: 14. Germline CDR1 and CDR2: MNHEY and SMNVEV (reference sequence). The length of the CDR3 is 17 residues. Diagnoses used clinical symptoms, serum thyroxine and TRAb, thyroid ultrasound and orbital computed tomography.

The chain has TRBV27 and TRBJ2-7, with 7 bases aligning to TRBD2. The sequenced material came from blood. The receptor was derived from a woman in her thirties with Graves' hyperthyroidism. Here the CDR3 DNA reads TGTGCCAGCAGATCATCTTCGGGACTATTACGCTCCTACGAGCAGTACTTC. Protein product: CASRSSSGLLRSYEQYF.